These 20 T cell receptor beta chains share one sample of origin, sequenced in a study of early stage breast cancer tumors. Here immunoSEQ multiplex PCR was the method, and the copy in TCRdb shows in-frame clones only, minus some. The sample includes tens of thousands of clones, less than 80% of them seen just once. Specimen: blood. The source of these receptors is a person aged 55 to 75 with breast cancer.

The chain recombines TRBV4-1 with TRBJ1-2; a weak D match, TRBD1 (5 bases). V was trimmed by 0 bases and J by 7 bases, leaving 18 bases between them. This CDR3 has 16 amino acids. The germline gives CDR1 MGHRA, CDR2 YSYEKL. CDR3 protein: CASSQDYRDGVVGYTF. The CDR3 DNA is TGCGCCAGCAGCCAAGATTACCGGGACGGAGTCGTTGGCTACACCTTC.

The V gene is TRBV6-5, the J gene TRBJ1-1; D might be TRBD1 (5 bases). Between the trimmed V and J ends, which lost 6 bases and 3 bases, there was a span of 17 bases. There are 15 residues in the CDR3. The V gene's germline CDR1 is MNHEY and CDR2 SVGAGI. In nucleotides, the CDR3 is TGTGCCAGCAGCCTGTTGGGGGGATCTCACACTGAAGCTTTCTTT. Amino acid sequence: CASSLLGGSHTEAFF.

This clone was seen just once. This sequence joins TRBV10-3 and TRBJ2-1; 9 positions agree with TRBD2. This CDR3 region has 16 residues. Germline V gene lookup returns CDR1 ENHRY and CDR2 SYGVKD. After removal of 8 bases from V and 6 bases from J, the junction contained 14 bases not matched to a gene. CDR3 coding DNA: TGTGCCATCGGGAGGGTAGCGGGAGATTATGGCAATGAGCAGTTCTTC. Encoded protein: CAIGRVAGDYGNEQFF.

The chain couples TRBV4-1 to TRBJ2-1, with 7 nucleotides matching TRBD2. The germline CDR1 and CDR2 sequences are MGHRA and YSYEKL. J gave up 0 bases and V 4 bases, and 3 bases lay outside the gene matches. The CDR3 contains 15 residues. In DNA form, the CDR3 reads TGCGCCAGCAGCCGATCTAGCGGCTCCTACAATGAGCAGTTCTTC. Translation gives CASSRSSGSYNEQFF.

The rearrangement joins TRBV9 to TRBJ1-1, with TRBD1 matching over 8 bases. The CDR3 is made up of 13 amino acids. Germline-derived CDR1 and CDR2 are SGDLS and YYNGEE. Trimming took 9 bases from V and 8 from J; bases not matched to a gene: 12. This CDR3 is CATRTGILPEAFF. Written as DNA, the CDR3 is TGTGCCACCCGGACAGGGATTTTGCCCGAAGCTTTCTTT.

The chain carries TRBV6-1 and TRBJ1-5; D gene unclear. The germline V gene encodes CDR1 MNHNS and CDR2 SASEGT. The CDR3 runs 10 residues. V was cut by 7 bases and J by 7 bases, with 5 bases left in between. The CDR3 DNA reads TGTGCCAGCAACAGACAGCCCCAGCATTTT. Protein sequence: CASNRQPQHF.

The gene calls are TRBV5-1 and TRBJ2-7; D is uncertain. The CDR3 length is 14 residues. The ends were cut back, 0 bases at V and 2 bases at J, with 9 bases in the middle. The germline V gene has CDR1 SGHRS and CDR2 YFSETQ. CDR3: CASSLDEDPYEQYF. In DNA form, the CDR3 reads TGCGCCAGCAGCTTGGACGAGGACCCCTACGAGCAGTACTTC.

This clone was seen a handful of times. CDR3 in amino acids: CATRTGRMFGTEAFF. CDR3 coding DNA: TGTGCCACGAGGACAGGGCGGATGTTCGGCACTGAAGCTTTCTTT. The chain recombines TRBV5-4 with TRBJ1-1; 8 nucleotides agree with TRBD1. Trimming cost V 9 bases and J 4 bases; bases outside gene matches: 14. The CDR3 contains 15 residues. CDR1 is SGHNT and CDR2 is YYREEE in the germline V gene (reference sequence).

V gene TRBV7-9 combines with J gene TRBJ1-5; no definite D call. The CDR3 contains 12 residues. In germline, CDR1 is SEHNR, CDR2 FQNEAQ (reference sequence). Deletions cut 8 bases from V and 4 bases from J, with 9 bases between. CDR3 DNA sequence: TGTGCCAGCCGGCAGGATAATCAGCCCCAGCATTTT. Protein product: CASRQDNQPQHF.

The gene calls are TRBV12-5 and TRBJ1-5; D remains unclear. V was pared by 5 bases and J by 0 bases, with 2 bases between. From germline, CDR1 is LGHNT and CDR2 FRNRAP. There are 12 residues in the CDR3. The CDR3 protein is CASGLSNQPQHF. The CDR3 DNA sequence: TGTGCTAGTGGTCTTAGCAATCAGCCCCAGCATTTT.

J is TRBJ1-1 and V is TRBV27; 11 nucleotides align to TRBD1. The germline V gene has CDR1 MNHEY and CDR2 SMNVEV (reference sequence). V dropped 10 bases and J dropped 5; count of bases not matched to a gene: 18. The CDR3 has 17 residues. This CDR3 is CATQRYQGQGVGTEAFF. The CDR3 coding sequence is TGTGCCACCCAAAGATACCAGGGACAGGGGGTGGGAACTGAAGCTTTCTTT.

This clone turned up a few times. V is TRBV30 and J is TRBJ1-6; weak D call: TRBD1 (6 bases). The V end lost 4 bases, the J end lost 5 bases, and 15 bases lay between the germline ends. This CDR3 is built from 15 residues. Germline V CDR1 and CDR2: GTSNPN, SVGIG (reference sequence). CDR3 sequence reads: CAWTKRGANNSPLHF. In nucleotides, the CDR3 is TGTGCCTGGACCAAAAGGGGGGCGAATAATTCACCCCTCCACTTT.

V gene TRBV28 combines with J gene TRBJ1-5; D ambiguous. Germline V CDR1 and CDR2: MDHEN, SYDVKM. Trimming stripped 7 bases from V and 3 bases from J, with 16 bases between. The length of the CDR3 is 15 residues. The CDR3: CASTPWTGINQPQHF. The DNA of the CDR3 is TGTGCCAGCACACCCTGGACGGGGATCAATCAGCCCCAGCATTTT.

CDR3 DNA sequence: TGTGCCAGCTCACCACCTACCGCAGGGGGCTATGGCTACACCTTC. Amino acids: CASSPPTAGGYGYTF. The V gene is TRBV18, the J gene TRBJ1-2; 7 nucleotides agree with TRBD1. V shed 0 bases, J shed 4 bases, and the junction held 5 bases outside the gene matches. Germline loops: CDR1 KGHSH, CDR2 LQKENI. This CDR3 contains 15 residues.

CDR3: CASRHRQGGEENTDTQYF. CDR3 nucleotides: TGTGCCAGCAGGCACAGACAGGGTGGGGAAGAAAACACAGATACGCAGTATTTT. The chain joins TRBV11-3 to TRBJ2-3; 7 positions match TRBD1. V shed 6 bases, J shed 2 bases, and the junction held 17 bases outside the gene matches. The CDR3 spans 18 residues. Germline V CDR1 and CDR2: SGHNT, YENEEA.

V gene TRBV15 combines with J gene TRBJ1-2, with 8 nucleotides matching TRBD1. Germline CDR1 and CDR2: LNHNV and YYDKDF (reference sequence). Unmatched junction bases numbered 3, after V lost 2 bases and J lost 1 base. This CDR3 region has 15 residues. The CDR3 nucleotides read TGTGCCACCAGCAGAAGGACAGGGCTTAACTATGGCTACACCTTC. This gives the protein CATSRRTGLNYGYTF.

The chain has TRBV19 and TRBJ1-4, with 8 bases aligning to TRBD1. Trimming at V came to 4 bases and at J to 7 bases, leaving 8 bases not matched to a gene. Germline loops: CDR1 LNHDA, CDR2 SQIVND (reference sequence). The CDR3 extends over 15 amino acids. The CDR3 DNA is TGTGCCAGTAGTACTCCAGGGGGCGCGGTTGAAAAACTGTTTTTT. This sequence encodes CASSTPGGAVEKLFF.

By frequency in the sample, this clone is medium-sized (0.01 to 0.1%). This chain uses TRBV9 with TRBJ2-7; possible D gene TRBD2, 6 bases. CDR3 length equals 14 residues. Per germline, CDR1 SGDLS and CDR2 YYNGEE. The V gene lost 4 bases and the J gene lost 2 bases, with 13 bases spanning the gap. In DNA form, the CDR3 reads TGTGCCAGCAGCCCCGGTAGCGGCGCCTACGAGCAGTACTTC. Translating it yields CASSPGSGAYEQYF.

This chain links TRBV5-1 with TRBJ2-1; 7 nucleotides match TRBD1. V gave up 9 bases and J gave up 3 bases; unmatched junction bases: 12. The germline V gene encodes CDR1 SGHRS and CDR2 YFSETQ. There are 15 residues in the CDR3. The chain's CDR3 is CATTEQGMGYNEQFF. Here the CDR3 DNA reads TGCGCCACCACGGAACAGGGGATGGGCTACAATGAGCAGTTCTTC.

This clone showed up just a few times. The genes are TRBV10-3 and TRBJ1-5, with D unresolved. This CDR3 contains 11 residues. CDR1 ENHRY and CDR2 SYGVKD come from the germline V gene. V gave up 3 bases and J gave up 12 bases, with 9 bases separating them. Written as DNA, the CDR3 is TGTGCCATCAGTGAAGGACCCGTCCAGCATTTT. Protein sequence: CAISEGPVQHF.